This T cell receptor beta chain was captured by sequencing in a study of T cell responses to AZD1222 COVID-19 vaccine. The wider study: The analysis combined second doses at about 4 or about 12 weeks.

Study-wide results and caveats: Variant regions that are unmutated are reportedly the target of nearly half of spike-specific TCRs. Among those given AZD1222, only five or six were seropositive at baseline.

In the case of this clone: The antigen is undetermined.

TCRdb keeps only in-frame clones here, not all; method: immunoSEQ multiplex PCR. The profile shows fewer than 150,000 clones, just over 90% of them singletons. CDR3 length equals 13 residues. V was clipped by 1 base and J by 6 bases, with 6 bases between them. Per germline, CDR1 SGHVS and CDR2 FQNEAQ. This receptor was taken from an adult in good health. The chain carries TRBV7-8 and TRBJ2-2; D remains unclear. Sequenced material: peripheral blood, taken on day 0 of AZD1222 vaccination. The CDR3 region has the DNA TGTGCCAGCAGCTTAGAGGGCCCCGGGGAGCTGTTTTTT. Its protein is CASSLEGPGELFF.